One sample yielded the 28 T cell receptor beta chains listed below, sequenced in a study of cytomegalovirus exposure and HLA in healthy donors. This PCR relied on a set of 60 Vbeta primers and 13 Jbeta primers. Clones were read by immunoSEQ multiplex PCR, and TCRdb kept only the in-frame ones, dropping some. The sample has 85,000 to 90,000 clones; the top ten hold 15%. Sequenced material: PBMCs. The receptors were gathered from a man aged 50 to 60 in good health and CMV-seropositive.

The rearrangement joins TRBV7-2 to TRBJ1-3; 7 bases are shared with TRBD1. Germline V gives CDR1 SGHTA, CDR2 FQGNSA. The V segment lost 0 bases and the J segment 3 bases; nucleotides outside the gene matches: 11. The CDR3 is 18 residues long. This CDR3 is CASSLAIAEGAGGNTIYF. The CDR3 DNA sequence: TGTGCCAGCAGCTTAGCGATCGCGGAGGGGGCGGGTGGAAACACCATATATTTT.

J is TRBJ2-1 and V is TRBV11-3; TRBD1 might be the D (6 bases). Germline V gene data show CDR1 as SGHNT and CDR2 as YENEEA. The CDR3 consists of 14 residues. V lost 5 bases to trimming and J lost 8 bases, with 16 bases between them. The CDR3 loop reads CASSEEAGVDEQFF. In DNA, the CDR3 is TGTGCCAGCAGCGAGGAGGCAGGGGTTGATGAGCAGTTCTTC.

The chain carries TRBV18 and TRBJ2-1, with D possibly TRBD2 on 6 matching bases. V was shortened by 3 bases and J by 9 bases, with 15 bases between the two germline ends. Germline CDR1 and CDR2: KGHSH and LQKENI. The CDR3 loop spans 14 amino acids. The CDR3 DNA follows: TGTGCCAGCTCACCCCAGGACTACTCGGCTGAGCAGTTCTTC. Its translation: CASSPQDYSAEQFF.

The gene calls are TRBV11-3 and TRBJ2-7; the D gene is possibly TRBD2 (6 bases). CDR3 length equals 15 residues. Trimming left V 2 bases short and J 3 bases short, with 14 bases between. Germline lookup yields CDR1 SGHNT and CDR2 YENEEA. The CDR3: CASSLSGTLGYEQYF. The CDR3 DNA follows: TGTGCCAGCAGCTTATCCGGGACTCTTGGCTACGAGCAGTACTTC.

The rearrangement links TRBV5-6 to TRBJ1-1; D is perhaps TRBD1 (5 bases). Trimming shortened V by 5 bases and J by 0 bases, and 14 bases separated the two germline ends. Germline values: CDR1 SGHDT, CDR2 YYEEEE. This CDR3 has 15 amino acids. The CDR3 is CASSFMGLMNTEAFF. As DNA, the CDR3 is TGTGCCAGCAGTTTTATGGGACTGATGAACACTGAAGCTTTCTTT.

The chain recombines TRBV6-6 with TRBJ2-5; TRBD2 is a possible D gene (5 bases). Germline V CDR1 and CDR2: MNHNY, SVGAGI (reference sequence). The CDR3 runs to 15 residues. V dropped 2 bases and J dropped 2 bases, with 12 bases sitting between them. The CDR3 here is CASSYATGKQETQYF. The CDR3 region has the DNA TGTGCCAGCAGTTACGCGACCGGGAAACAAGAGACCCAGTACTTC.

The chain has TRBV27 and TRBJ2-2; a weak D match, TRBD2 (5 bases). The V end lost 3 bases, the J end lost 5 bases, and 16 bases lay between the germline ends. Germline V gene data show CDR1 as MNHEY and CDR2 as SMNVEV (reference sequence). The CDR3 is 16 amino acids. CDR3 DNA sequence: TGTGCCAGCAGTTTTTACTACGGCTGGAGGACCGGGGAGCTGTTTTTT. Translation: CASSFYYGWRTGELFF.

The J gene is TRBJ2-5, the V gene TRBV7-8; 9 nucleotides match TRBD2. The V segment lost 6 bases and the J segment 6 bases; nucleotides outside the gene matches: 14. The V gene's germline CDR1 is SGHVS and CDR2 FQNEAQ. The CDR3 is made up of 16 amino acids. CDR3 coding DNA: TGTGCCAGCAGAGAAGGGGGCGGGAGGGCCGCGCAGACCCAGTACTTC. It encodes CASREGGGRAAQTQYF.

The gene calls are TRBV30 and TRBJ1-2, with 7 nucleotides matching TRBD1. Per the germline V gene, CDR1 is GTSNPN and CDR2 is SVGIG (reference sequence). This CDR3 region has 13 residues. With V trimmed by 4 bases and J by 1 base, 3 bases remained unmatched. The CDR3 nucleotides read TGTGCCTGGACGGACAGGATTAACTATGGCTACACCTTC. As protein: CAWTDRINYGYTF. Complete variable domain (other parts from reference TRBV30 and TRBJ1-2): SQTIHQWPATLVQPVGSPLSLECTVEGTSNPNLYWYRQAAGRGLQLLFYSVGIGQISSEVPQNLSASRPQDRQFILSSKKLLLSDSGFYLCAWTDRINYGYTFGSGTRLTVV.

The CDR3 region has the DNA TGTGCCAGCGGGGGGGACACTGAAGCTTTCTTT. This encodes CASGGDTEAFF. The chain is built from TRBV9 and TRBJ1-1, with D perhaps TRBD1 (5 bases). The germline CDR1 and CDR2 sequences are SGDLS and YYNGEE. V gave up 7 bases and J gave up 3 bases, with 7 bases separating them. The CDR3 is 11 residues long. Looking up the rest from reference TRBV9 and TRBJ1-1 gives the full variable domain: DSGVTQTPKHLITATGQRVTLRCSPRSGDLSVYWYQQSLDQGLQFLIQYYNGEERAKGNILERFSAQQFPDLHSELNLSSLELGDSALYFCASGGDTEAFFGQGTRLTVV.

The chain has TRBV11-2 and TRBJ2-7, with TRBD2 as a possible D gene (6 bases). In germline, CDR1 is SGHAT, CDR2 FQNNGV. V lost 5 bases and J 1 base, leaving 12 bases between the germline ends. CDR3 length: 14 amino acids. The CDR3 bases are TGTGCCAGCAGCCAGGTTGGAGGGTCCTACGAGCAGTACGTC. Amino acids: CASSQVGGSYEQYV.

The chain is built from TRBV12-5 and TRBJ1-1, with D possibly matching TRBD1 (5 bases). Per germline, CDR1 LGHNT and CDR2 FRNRAP. CDR3 size: 15 residues. V lost 2 bases, J lost 0 bases, and 10 bases lay in between. The CDR3 bases are TGTGCTAGTGGTTTGTGGGGGGGACTGAACACTGAAGCTTTCTTT. This gives the protein CASGLWGGLNTEAFF.

The rearrangement uses TRBV5-1 and TRBJ2-2, with TRBD1 identical over 8 bases. The CDR3 runs 14 residues. CDR1 and CDR2 (germline): SGHRS, YFSETQ. The junction had 8 bases not matched to a gene; V was cut back by 5 bases and J by 8 bases. Here the CDR3 reads CASRTPGGRGELFF. In DNA, the CDR3 is TGCGCCAGCAGGACTCCAGGGGGCAGGGGGGAGCTGTTTTTT.

The chain carries TRBV2 and TRBJ2-2; no reliable D call. The CDR3 is made up of 15 amino acids. Per germline, CDR1 SNHLY and CDR2 FYNNEI. V was clipped by 4 bases and J by 1 base, with 10 bases between them. The CDR3 reads CASSGPAGNTGELFF. The CDR3 coding sequence is TGTGCCAGCAGTGGTCCAGCAGGGAACACCGGGGAGCTGTTTTTT. The full variable domain, its missing parts supplied by reference TRBV2 and TRBJ2-2, is EPEVTQTPSHQVTQMGQEVILRCVPISNHLYFYWYRQILGQKVEFLVSFYNNEISEKSEIFDDQFSVERPDGSNFTLKIRSTKLEDSAMYFCASSGPAGNTGELFFGEGSRLTVL.

The V call is TRBV25-1, the J call TRBJ2-5, with D perhaps matching TRBD1 (5 bases). The CDR3 is 16 residues long. Trimming removed 1 base from V and 5 bases from J, with 17 bases in between. Germline lookup yields CDR1 MGHDK and CDR2 SYGVNS. The CDR3 DNA reads as TGTGCCAGCAGTGAATCAGGCCGCAGGGTCGGGGAGACCCAGTACTTC. Translated, it gives CASSESGRRVGETQYF.

The gene calls are TRBV19 and TRBJ2-1; 8 bases match TRBD2. Trimming took 3 bases from V and 8 from J; bases not matched to a gene: 15. CDR1 is LNHDA and CDR2 is SQIVND in the germline V gene (reference sequence). The CDR3 sequence is 17 residues long. The CDR3 loop reads CASSIHIRSGSGYEQFF. Written as DNA, the CDR3 is TGTGCCAGTAGTATCCATATTCGGAGCGGGAGCGGCTATGAGCAGTTCTTC.

This sequence joins TRBV30 and TRBJ2-1, with 14 bases lining up with TRBD2. The CDR3 is 14 residues long. V shed 8 bases and J 15 bases; nucleotides not matched to a gene: 15. CDR1 GTSNPN and CDR2 SVGIG come from the germline V gene (reference sequence). The CDR3 here is CAHLDGTSGSLRFF. The DNA for the CDR3 is TGTGCCCATCTAGATGGGACTAGCGGGAGTCTTCGGTTCTTC.

V usage is TRBV5-4 and J usage is TRBJ1-2; a weak D match, TRBD1 (6 bases). V lost 0 bases and J 2 bases, leaving 11 bases between the germline ends. CDR1 and CDR2 (germline): SGHNT, YYREEE (reference sequence). The length of the CDR3 is 15 residues. The CDR3 nucleotides are TGTGCCAGCAGCTTGGGAGGACAGAGCAACTATGGCTACACCTTC. As protein: CASSLGGQSNYGYTF.

Here the CDR3 reads CASSYSYPGLSETQYF. The CDR3 DNA sequence: TGTGCCAGCAGTTACTCCTACCCGGGACTCTCAGAGACCCAGTACTTC. The rearrangement uses TRBV6-5 and TRBJ2-5, with D maybe TRBD2 (6 bases). The CDR3 runs 16 residues. Germline CDR1 reads MNHEY; CDR2 reads SVGAGI. The ends were cut back, 0 bases at V and 4 bases at J, with 15 bases in the middle.

This chain uses TRBV29-1 with TRBJ2-1; D possibly corresponds to TRBD2 (6 bases). CDR3 length equals 14 residues. Germline CDR1 SQVTM, CDR2 ANQGSEA. V lost 5 bases, J lost 7 bases, and 18 bases lay in between. The chain's CDR3 is CSVSKASAGNEQFF. DNA of the CDR3: TGCAGCGTTTCAAAGGCTAGCGCCGGGAATGAGCAGTTCTTC.

This sequence joins TRBV28 and TRBJ2-7, with TRBD2 matching 7 bases. CDR3 size: 14 residues. V lost 6 bases and J lost 6; bases outside the gene matches: 11. Germline V gene lookup returns CDR1 MDHEN and CDR2 SYDVKM. The CDR3 region has the DNA TGTGCCAGCAGCCCCCCAGGCGGGAGATTCGAGCAGTACTTC. It encodes CASSPPGGRFEQYF.

This chain uses TRBV7-9 with TRBJ1-2; possibly TRBD1 for D (5 bases). The CDR3 consists of 16 residues. CDR1 SEHNR and CDR2 FQNEAQ come from the germline V gene (reference sequence). V was clipped by 4 bases and J by 5 bases, with 20 bases between them. The CDR3 spells CASSSSGRIIEYGYTF. The CDR3 DNA follows: TGTGCCAGCAGCTCTTCAGGGCGGATCATCGAATATGGCTACACCTTC. The full variable domain, completed using reference TRBV7-9 and TRBJ1-2, is DTGVSQNPRHKITKRGQNVTFRCDPISEHNRLYWYRQTLGQGPEFLTYFQNEAQLEKSRLLSDRFSAERPKGSFSTLEIQRTEQGDSAMYLCASSSSGRIIEYGYTFGSGTRLTVV.

V and J are TRBV30 and TRBJ1-5; D is undetermined. The germline CDR1 and CDR2 sequences are GTSNPN and SVGIG (reference sequence). The CDR3 length is 14 residues. V was shortened by 2 bases and J by 9 bases, with 17 bases between the two germline ends. The CDR3 DNA reads TGTGCCTGGAGTCTACATAACAGAGCGGGGCCCCAGCATTTT. It specifies CAWSLHNRAGPQHF.

The gene calls are TRBV7-2 and TRBJ1-4, with 8 bases aligning to TRBD1. The CDR3 spans 14 residues. After removal of 6 bases from V and 4 bases from J, the junction contained 4 bases not matched to a gene. Looked up from germline, CDR1 is SGHTA and CDR2 is FQGNSA. Here the CDR3 DNA reads TGTGCCAGCAGATACGACAGGGGTAATGAAAAACTGTTTTTT. Translating gives CASRYDRGNEKLFF.

The chain couples TRBV5-4 to TRBJ1-2; 9 bases match TRBD1. The V segment lost 4 bases and the J segment 4 bases; nucleotides outside the gene matches: 8. Germline assignment: CDR1 SGHNT and CDR2 YYREEE (reference sequence). The CDR3 runs to 15 residues. The CDR3 here is CASSRSGQGGYGYTF. For the CDR3, the DNA is TGTGCCAGCAGCAGATCGGGACAGGGAGGCTATGGCTACACCTTC. Drawing the rest from reference TRBV5-4 and TRBJ1-2, the complete variable domain is ETGVTQSPTHLIKTRGQQVTLRCSSQSGHNTVSWYQQALGQGPQFIFQYYREEENGRGNFPPRFSGLQFPNYSSELNVNALELDDSALYLCASSRSGQGGYGYTFGSGTRLTVV.

This sequence joins TRBV30 and TRBJ2-7; tentative D call: TRBD1 (5 bases). V was trimmed by 1 base and J by 4 bases, leaving 11 bases between them. The CDR3 length is 13 residues. The germline V gene has CDR1 GTSNPN and CDR2 SVGIG (reference sequence). The CDR3 sequence is CAWSAGLGYEQYF. The CDR3 DNA follows: TGTGCCTGGAGTGCAGGGCTGGGTTACGAGCAGTACTTC.

This chain links TRBV4-2 with TRBJ1-2; D not resolved. This CDR3 is built from 14 residues. CDR1 and CDR2 (germline): LGHNA, YNFKEQ. Trimming stripped 1 base from V and 0 bases from J, with 6 bases between. The CDR3 loop reads CASSQVTANYGYTF. In DNA form, the CDR3 reads TGTGCCAGCAGCCAAGTCACGGCTAACTATGGCTACACCTTC.

The chain combines TRBV25-1 with TRBJ2-1; D not certain. Germline CDR1 MGHDK, CDR2 SYGVNS. This CDR3 comprises 11 residues. The V gene lost 7 bases and the J gene lost 4 bases, with 5 bases spanning the gap. The CDR3 bases are TGTGCCAGCACCACTTACAATGAGCAGTTCTTC. Encoded protein: CASTTYNEQFF.